Shown below are 22 T cell receptor beta chains from a single sample sequenced in a study of blood T cell repertoires in COVID-19. The assay was immunoSEQ multiplex PCR, and TCRdb's table has in-frame clones only and misses some. The sample includes about 160,000 clones, about 86% of them seen just once. Sample: peripheral blood. All receptors come from a woman older than 75 with acute or convalescent COVID-19.

V and J are TRBV6-6 and TRBJ1-2, with no clear D. Germline-derived CDR1 and CDR2 are MNHNY and SVGAGI (reference sequence). This CDR3 contains 14 residues. V lost 0 bases, J lost 0 bases, and 5 bases lay in between. The CDR3 spells CASSYSRANYGYTF. CDR3 in DNA: TGTGCCAGCAGTTACTCTCGAGCTAACTATGGCTACACCTTC.

This sequence joins TRBV18 and TRBJ2-7; D remains unclear. This CDR3 region has 12 residues. Germline V gives CDR1 KGHSH, CDR2 LQKENI. V lost 3 bases and J lost 5, with 8 bases in between. The CDR3 DNA reads TGTGCCAGCTCACCTTCCCGGGACGAGCAGTACTTC. Residues: CASSPSRDEQYF.

The chain joins TRBV2 to TRBJ2-1; TRBD2 is a possible D gene (6 bases). CDR1 and CDR2 (germline): SNHLY, FYNNEI. This CDR3 is built from 14 residues. V was trimmed by 4 bases and J by 4 bases, leaving 11 bases between them. The CDR3 bases are TGTGCCAGCAGTGTGGGGGGAAATTACAATGAGCAGTTCTTC. It is translated as CASSVGGNYNEQFF.

The chain combines TRBV5-4 with TRBJ2-3, with D possibly matching TRBD1 (5 bases). With 6 bases removed from V and 1 base from J, the gap between germline ends came to 9 bases. CDR1 is SGHNT, CDR2 YYREEE, per germline (reference sequence). The CDR3 runs 13 residues. The CDR3 DNA reads as TGTGCCAGCAACCAACAGGGCACAGATACGCAGTATTTT. Protein: CASNQQGTDTQYF. Full variable domain (rest looked up from reference TRBV5-4 and TRBJ2-3): ETGVTQSPTHLIKTRGQQVTLRCSSQSGHNTVSWYQQALGQGPQFIFQYYREEENGRGNFPPRFSGLQFPNYSSELNVNALELDDSALYLCASNQQGTDTQYFGPGTRLTVL.

This chain connects TRBV4-3 to TRBJ1-2; 9 nucleotides agree with TRBD1. Germline V lookup: CDR1 LGHNA, CDR2 YSLEER. Losses at the gene ends were 3 bases for V and 6 bases for J; bases not matched to a gene: 8. This CDR3 has 15 amino acids. CDR3 DNA sequence: TGCGCCAGCAGCCAGCCCCCGGGACAGGGCCATGGCTACACCTTC. Encoded protein: CASSQPPGQGHGYTF.

This clone turned up a few times. This chain connects TRBV4-2 to TRBJ1-2, with a tentative D call TRBD1 (5 bases). Trimming removed 1 base from V and 7 bases from J, with 13 bases in between. This CDR3 spans 14 amino acids. Germline CDR1 and CDR2: LGHNA and YNFKEQ. The CDR3 nucleotides are TGTGCCAGCAGCCAAGCAGGGATAGGGGTTGGCTACACCTTC. Translated: CASSQAGIGVGYTF.

This chain connects TRBV11-2 to TRBJ1-1; TRBD1 might be the D (5 bases). The V and J ends lost 1 base and 6 bases respectively, with 18 bases between them. Per germline, CDR1 SGHAT and CDR2 FQNNGV. The CDR3 sequence is 16 residues long. The CDR3 region has the DNA TGTGCCAGCAGCTTAGCTAGGGGAGGGTTAAGGGCTGAAGCTTTCTTT. It is translated as CASSLARGGLRAEAFF.

This chain links TRBV13 with TRBJ1-1, with a possible D match to TRBD1 (6 bases). Trimming pared 5 bases from V and 7 bases from J, leaving 17 bases between. This CDR3 spans 14 amino acids. The germline V gene encodes CDR1 PRHDT and CDR2 FYEKMQ (reference sequence). The DNA of the CDR3 is TGTGCCAGCAGCCTCCGCTCAGGGGCCGGTGAAGCTTTCTTT. It codes for CASSLRSGAGEAFF.

V and J are TRBV29-1 and TRBJ1-1; D might be TRBD1 (5 bases). The CDR3 length is 15 residues. Trimming cost V 4 bases and J 4 bases, with 19 bases left between them. The V gene's germline CDR1 is SQVTM and CDR2 ANQGSEA. The CDR3 sequence: CSVAVQGGLRTEAFF. In nucleotides, the CDR3 is TGCAGCGTTGCTGTGCAGGGAGGTTTGCGCACTGAAGCTTTCTTT.

The rearrangement joins TRBV25-1 to TRBJ2-1; TRBD1 agrees at 12 bases. The germline CDR1 and CDR2 sequences are MGHDK and SYGVNS. Germline trimming cut 1 base from V and 7 bases from J; bases unmatched to any gene: 8. The CDR3 is made up of 17 amino acids. The CDR3 reads CASSESTGQGARNEQFF. The CDR3 DNA is TGTGCCAGCAGTGAATCCACGGGACAGGGGGCGCGAAATGAGCAGTTCTTC.

V is TRBV5-1 and J is TRBJ2-1, with 9 bases matching TRBD1. The CDR3 length is 15 residues. The J segment lost 12 bases and the V segment lost 0 bases, leaving 10 bases of the junction unmatched. Germline loops: CDR1 SGHRS, CDR2 YFSETQ. In DNA, the CDR3 is TGCGCCAGCAGCTTGGGGGACAGGGTGGGCCGTGGGCAGTTCTTC. Protein sequence: CASSLGDRVGRGQFF.

This sequence joins TRBV7-9 and TRBJ2-5; no clear D gene. Germline CDR1 reads SEHNR; CDR2 reads FQNEAQ (reference sequence). The CDR3 sequence is 11 residues long. V was shortened by 4 bases and J by 4 bases, with 4 bases between the two germline ends. CDR3 in amino acids: CASSSRETQYF. CDR3 DNA: TGTGCCAGCAGCTCTCGAGAGACCCAGTACTTC.

The V and J genes are TRBV19 and TRBJ2-1, with 10 bases matching TRBD2. V dropped 10 bases and J dropped 8; count of bases not matched to a gene: 23. CDR1 and CDR2 (germline): LNHDA, SQIVND (reference sequence). The CDR3 runs to 18 residues. CDR3 DNA sequence: TGTGCCACCACCCGGTTTGGACGACTAGCGGGTGGCAAGTATGAGCAGTTCTTC. Protein sequence: CATTRFGRLAGGKYEQFF.

The chain joins TRBV10-3 to TRBJ2-7, with 7 bases aligning to TRBD1. CDR1 ENHRY and CDR2 SYGVKD come from the germline V gene. This CDR3 is 15 amino acids long. Trimming removed 0 bases from V and 5 bases from J; junction bases left unmatched: 7. CDR3 nucleotides: TGTGCCATCAGTGAGTCGAAGACAGGGTGGGACGAGCAGTACTTC. Its protein product is CAISESKTGWDEQYF.

The chain joins TRBV5-1 to TRBJ2-5, with 9 positions matching TRBD2. CDR3 size: 17 residues. Germline loops: CDR1 SGHRS, CDR2 YFSETQ. Trimming cost V 2 bases and J 2 bases; bases outside gene matches: 10. CDR3 DNA: TGCGCCAGCAGCTTTCTCCGTGGCGGGAGGGGGCAAGAGACCCAGTACTTC. Amino acids: CASSFLRGGRGQETQYF.

This chain links TRBV30 with TRBJ1-5; 7 nucleotides agree with TRBD1. The length of the CDR3 is 18 residues. Germline CDR1 reads GTSNPN; CDR2 reads SVGIG (reference sequence). Trimming took 2 bases from V and 2 from J; bases not matched to a gene: 15. The DNA of the CDR3 is TGTGCCTGGAGTAATAGGGCGGACAGGACATTCGGCAATCAGCCCCAGCATTTT. As protein: CAWSNRADRTFGNQPQHF.

This clone ranks as large. The V call is TRBV9, the J call TRBJ2-5; D is undetermined. V was cut by 3 bases and J by 2 bases, with 20 bases left in between. The V gene's germline CDR1 is SGDLS and CDR2 YYNGEE. The CDR3 totals 17 residues. CDR3 bases: TGTGCCAGCAGCGGCGCCTTAGAGGTCCTCCATCAAGAGACCCAGTACTTC. Amino acid sequence: CASSGALEVLHQETQYF.

The chain recombines TRBV6-2 or TRBV6-3 with TRBJ2-6; 8 bases agree with TRBD1. V shed 2 bases, J shed 2 bases, and the junction held 2 bases outside the gene matches. CDR1 is MNHEY, CDR2 SVGEGT, per germline. The CDR3 loop spans 16 amino acids. The CDR3 nucleotides are TGTGCCAGCAGTTACAGGACAGGGACTGGGGCCAACGTCCTGACTTTC. This gives the protein CASSYRTGTGANVLTF.

This clone appeared once. The CDR3 DNA reads as TGTGCCAGCAGTCAAAGACAGGGAGGCAATCAGCCCCAGCATTTT. As protein: CASSQRQGGNQPQHF. J is TRBJ1-5 and V is TRBV27; TRBD1 aligns across 7 bases. The J segment lost 2 bases and the V segment lost 5 bases, leaving 6 bases of the junction unmatched. Germline V gene lookup returns CDR1 MNHEY and CDR2 SMNVEV (reference sequence). The CDR3 is 15 amino acids.

The chain joins TRBV15 to TRBJ2-7; D not resolved. V was cut by 5 bases and J by 0 bases, with 11 bases left in between. Germline V CDR1 and CDR2: LNHNV, YYDKDF (reference sequence). The CDR3 has 14 residues. For the CDR3, the DNA is TGTGCCACCAGCCCGAGGAGAAGCTCCTACGAGCAGTACTTC. Amino acid sequence: CATSPRRSSYEQYF.

There are a few counts of this clone. J is TRBJ2-1 and V is TRBV12-2; the table's TRBD1 call for D was not verified on the DNA. TRBV12-2 is listed as a pseudogene. CDR3 length: 17 residues. DNA for the CDR3: TGTGCAAGTCGCTCGACGGGTAACAGGGGATCATGGGGTGAGCAGTTCTTC. This sequence encodes CASRSTGNRGSWGEQFF.

The chain is built from TRBV6-1 and TRBJ1-5, with D perhaps TRBD1 (5 bases). The germline V and J ends were trimmed by 10 bases and 5 bases, with 15 bases remaining between them. Per germline, CDR1 MNHNS and CDR2 SASEGT. The CDR3 is made up of 13 amino acids. This CDR3 reads CATRGVGDQPQHF. The CDR3 nucleotides read TGTGCCACCCGGGGGGTCGGAGATCAGCCCCAGCATTTT.